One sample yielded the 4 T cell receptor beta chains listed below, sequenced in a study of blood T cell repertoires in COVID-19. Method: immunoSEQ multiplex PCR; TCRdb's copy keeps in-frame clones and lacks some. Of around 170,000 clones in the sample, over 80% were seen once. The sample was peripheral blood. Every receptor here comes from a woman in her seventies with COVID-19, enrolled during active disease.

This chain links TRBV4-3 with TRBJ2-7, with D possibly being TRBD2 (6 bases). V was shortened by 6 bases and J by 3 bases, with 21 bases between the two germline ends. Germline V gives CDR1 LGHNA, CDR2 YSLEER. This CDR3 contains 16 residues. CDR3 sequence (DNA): TGCGCCAGCAGTCGCACGCGTAGCGGAAATCTCTACGAGCAGTACTTC. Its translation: CASSRTRSGNLYEQYF.

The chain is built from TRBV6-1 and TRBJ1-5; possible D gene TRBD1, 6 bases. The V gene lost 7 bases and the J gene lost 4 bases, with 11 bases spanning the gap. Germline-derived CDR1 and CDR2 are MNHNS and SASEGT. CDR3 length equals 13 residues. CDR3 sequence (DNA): TGTGCCAGCACTGAGGGGGGGAATCAGCCCCAGCATTTT. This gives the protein CASTEGGNQPQHF.

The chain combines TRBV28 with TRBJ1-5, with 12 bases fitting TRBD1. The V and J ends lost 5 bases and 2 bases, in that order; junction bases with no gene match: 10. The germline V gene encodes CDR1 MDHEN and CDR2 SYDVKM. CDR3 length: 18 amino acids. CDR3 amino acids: CASSPGQGARGGNQPQHF. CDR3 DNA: TGTGCCAGCAGTCCGGGACAGGGGGCGCGGGGAGGCAATCAGCCCCAGCATTTT.

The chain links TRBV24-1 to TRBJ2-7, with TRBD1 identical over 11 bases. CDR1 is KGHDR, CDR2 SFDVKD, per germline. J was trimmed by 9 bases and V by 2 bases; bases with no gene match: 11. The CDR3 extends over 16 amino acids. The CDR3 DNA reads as TGTGCCACCAGTGATTCAGCAGGACAGGGGGCTTATGGGCAGTACTTC. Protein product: CATSDSAGQGAYGQYF.